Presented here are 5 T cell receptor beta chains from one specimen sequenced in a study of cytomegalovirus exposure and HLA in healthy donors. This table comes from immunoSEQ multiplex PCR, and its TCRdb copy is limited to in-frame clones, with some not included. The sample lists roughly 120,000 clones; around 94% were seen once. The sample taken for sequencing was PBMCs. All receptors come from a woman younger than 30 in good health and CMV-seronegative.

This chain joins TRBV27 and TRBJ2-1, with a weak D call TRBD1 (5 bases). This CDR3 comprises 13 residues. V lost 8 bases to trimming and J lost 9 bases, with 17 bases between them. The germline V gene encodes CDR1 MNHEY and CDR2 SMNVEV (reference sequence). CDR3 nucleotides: TGTGCCAGCGGAATACTTCAGGGTGCTGAGCAGTTCTTC. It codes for CASGILQGAEQFF.

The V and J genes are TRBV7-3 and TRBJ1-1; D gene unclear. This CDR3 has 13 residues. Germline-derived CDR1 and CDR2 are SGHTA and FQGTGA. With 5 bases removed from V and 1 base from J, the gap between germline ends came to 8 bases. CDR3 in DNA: TGTGCCAGCAGCGCGGCACCGAACACTGAAGCTTTCTTT. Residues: CASSAAPNTEAFF.

In DNA form, the CDR3 reads TGTGCCAGCAGCCCCAGCGGGAGGGAAGACAATGAGCAGTTCTTC. Its translation: CASSPSGREDNEQFF. The V gene is TRBV7-3, the J gene TRBJ2-1; 10 positions agree with TRBD2. V lost 5 bases and J lost 5; bases outside the gene matches: 6. The germline V gene encodes CDR1 SGHTA and CDR2 FQGTGA. CDR3 size: 15 residues.

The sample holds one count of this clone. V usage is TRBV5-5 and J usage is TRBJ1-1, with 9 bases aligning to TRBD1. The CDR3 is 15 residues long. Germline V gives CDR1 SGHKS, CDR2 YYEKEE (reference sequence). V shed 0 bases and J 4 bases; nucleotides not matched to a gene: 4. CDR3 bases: TGTGCCAGCAGCTTGGCTCGGACAGGGGTCACTGAAGCTTTCTTT. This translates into CASSLARTGVTEAFF.

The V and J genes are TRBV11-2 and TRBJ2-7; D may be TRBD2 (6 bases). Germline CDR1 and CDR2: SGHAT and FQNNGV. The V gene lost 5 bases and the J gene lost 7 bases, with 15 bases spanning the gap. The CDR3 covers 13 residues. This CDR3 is CASSAQRAREQYF. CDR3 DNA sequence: TGTGCCAGCAGCGCCCAGCGGGCCCGGGAGCAGTACTTC.